A selection of T cell receptor beta chains follows, all from one sample in a study of cytomegalovirus exposure and HLA in healthy donors. Produced via immunoSEQ multiplex PCR; TCRdb's table is partial and in-frame only. In the table there are 330,000 or so clones, roughly 88% of which are singletons. The specimen sequenced was PBMCs. All receptors derive from a young woman in good health and CMV-seronegative. CDR3s leave out the opening cysteine and the closing phenylalanine or tryptophan.

J,V,CDR3
TRBJ2-7,TRBV7-2,ASSLQDSPTEQY
TRBJ1-1,TRBV5-6,ASSSEMTVGFTEAF
TRBJ2-3,TRBV29-1,SVGGQGGDTQY
TRBJ1-2,TRBV28,ASREPQGHNNYGYT
TRBJ2-1,TRBV27,ASSRSVSGRWNEQF
TRBJ2-7,TRBV19,ASSTQIGRNEQY
TRBJ1-5,TRBV7-2,ATSKIGVLGPGQPQH
TRBJ2-1,TRBV28,ASGGTFSYNEQF
TRBJ1-3,TRBV5-1,ASSSRRGQGKATDGNTIY
TRBJ1-1,TRBV5-1,ASSSRTANTEAF
TRBJ2-7,TRBV7-2,ASSLGRNSYEQY
TRBJ1-1,TRBV27,ASSFAGNTEAF
TRBJ2-1,TRBV9,ASSSRGRVYGEQF
TRBJ2-5,TRBV7-2,ASSLGFGGRAQETQY
TRBJ2-7,TRBV14,ASSQGLVSEQY
TRBJ2-3,TRBV4-1,ASSSFRDSGITDTQY
TRBJ1-5,TRBV7-8,ASSLDWEGLNQPQH
TRBJ2-7,TRBV28,ASNQQGTGSYEQY
TRBJ2-1,TRBV28,ASTYGGSLSYNEQF
TRBJ2-3,TRBV5-1,ASSLTGDTQY
TRBJ2-2,TRBV6-5,ASSRLAGLPGELF
TRBJ2-1,TRBV7-9,ASSTASGFLYNEQF
TRBJ2-5,TRBV28,ASGGRETQY
TRBJ1-1,TRBV18,ASSPGRGDTEAF
TRBJ2-1,TRBV4-3,ASSQDPSGLAGVVTEQF
TRBJ2-3,TRBV10-3,AISGQGGSTDTQY
TRBJ2-1,TRBV27,ASSLTTAGTLTYNEQF
TRBJ2-7,TRBV18,ASSPTRREQY
TRBJ2-7,TRBV4-2,ASSQSGPREFQQY
TRBJ2-7,TRBV28,ATGTYYEQY
TRBJ2-7,TRBV7-2,ASSPTTLRTYEQY
TRBJ2-5,TRBV29-1,SVRQGSQETQY
TRBJ1-5,TRBV6-6,ASSYDRGSNQPQH
TRBJ2-2,TRBV6-5,ASQREGPTGELF
TRBJ2-1,TRBV4-2,ASSQVQRAGEDEQF
TRBJ1-1,TRBV5-6,ASSPGVMNTEAF
TRBJ1-2,TRBV7-8,ASSLFSDYGYT
TRBJ1-2,TRBV5-1,ASSLDQGRYGYT
TRBJ1-2,TRBV6-5,ASSSPRGANYGYT
TRBJ2-1,TRBV10-3,AISEGLARHNEQF
TRBJ2-7,TRBV5-1,ASSATGYEQY
TRBJ1-1,TRBV4-3,ASSNIQILQGARDTEAF
TRBJ2-7,TRBV7-2,ASSPGATNYEQY
TRBJ1-5,TRBV27,ASSQQGPSNQPQH
TRBJ2-7,TRBV29-1,SVATRLAEAYEQY
TRBJ2-3,TRBV6-5,ASSYSSTDTQY
TRBJ1-5,TRBV25-1,ASRAYYREGSDQPQH
TRBJ2-1,TRBV29-1,SVDGQGAYNEQF